What follows is one T cell receptor beta chain and its context. Time point noted: after dendritic cell vaccination, including at tumor progression/relapse. PBMC were collected before vaccination, two weeks after the third vaccination, and at progression. These data are taken from a study of glioma-infiltrating T cells after dendritic cell vaccination. Overall study context: Patients received autologous tumor lysate-pulsed dendritic cell vaccination between about 2002 and 2013.

Germline loops: CDR1 LGHNT, CDR2 FRNRAP. The CDR3 covers 15 residues. The V gene end was trimmed by 0 bases and the J gene end by 4 bases; junction bases not matched to a gene: 6. TCRdb's table, derived via immunoSEQ multiplex PCR, lists solely in-frame clones and lacks some. The top ten hold about 8.3% of the sample, which has fewer than 75,000 clones, about 83% seen once. This sequence joins TRBV12-5 and TRBJ2-7; 7 nucleotides align to TRBD1. This sample comprised blood, obtained after dendritic cell vaccination. The clonotype was recovered from a human donor with glioblastoma. CDR3 nucleotides: TGTGCTAGTGGTTTGGTGTTTCGACAGGGTTACGAGCAGTACTTC. Translating gives CASGLVFRQGYEQYF.